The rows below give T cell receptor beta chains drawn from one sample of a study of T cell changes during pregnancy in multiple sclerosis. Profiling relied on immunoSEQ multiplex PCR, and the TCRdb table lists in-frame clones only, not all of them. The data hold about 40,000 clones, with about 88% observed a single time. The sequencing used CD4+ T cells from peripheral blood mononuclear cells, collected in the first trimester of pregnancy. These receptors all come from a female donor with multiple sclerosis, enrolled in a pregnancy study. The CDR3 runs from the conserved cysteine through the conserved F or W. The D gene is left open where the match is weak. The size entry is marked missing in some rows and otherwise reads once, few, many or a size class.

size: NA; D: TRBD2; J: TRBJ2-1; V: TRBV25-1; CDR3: CASRRTSGEKGSYNEQFF; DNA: TGTGCCAGCCGCCGGACTAGCGGGGAAAAAGGTTCCTACAATGAGCAGTTCTTC
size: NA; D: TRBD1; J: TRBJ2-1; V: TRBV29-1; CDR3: CSVERGQLYEQFF; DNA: TGCAGCGTTGAAAGGGGGCAGCTCTATGAGCAGTTCTTC
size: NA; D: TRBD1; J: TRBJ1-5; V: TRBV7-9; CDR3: CASSFGQGSNQPQHF; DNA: TGTGCCAGCAGCTTCGGACAGGGAAGCAATCAGCCCCAGCATTTT
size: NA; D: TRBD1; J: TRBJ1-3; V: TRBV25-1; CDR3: CASSTGTGSSGNTIYF; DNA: TGTGCCAGCAGCACCGGGACAGGGTCATCTGGAAACACCATATATTTT
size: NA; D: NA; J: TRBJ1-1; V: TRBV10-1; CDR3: CASSESQQWLGAFF; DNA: TGCGCCAGCAGTGAGTCACAGCAGTGGCTTGGAGCTTTCTTT
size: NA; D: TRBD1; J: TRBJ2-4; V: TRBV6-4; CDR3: CASSEGQGANIQYF; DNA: TGTGCCAGCAGTGAGGGACAGGGGGCAAACATTCAGTACTTC
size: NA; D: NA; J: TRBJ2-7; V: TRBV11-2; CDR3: CASSAGFYEQYF; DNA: TGTGCCAGCAGCGCCGGGTTTTACGAGCAGTACTTC
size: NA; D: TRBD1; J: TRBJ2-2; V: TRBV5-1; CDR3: CASSLGQGADTGELFF; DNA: TGCGCCAGCAGCTTGGGGCAGGGGGCGGACACCGGGGAGCTGTTTTTT
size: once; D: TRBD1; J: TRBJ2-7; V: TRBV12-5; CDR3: CASGPGTGSRYEQYF; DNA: TGTGCTAGTGGCCCCGGGACAGGGTCTCGGTACGAGCAGTACTTC
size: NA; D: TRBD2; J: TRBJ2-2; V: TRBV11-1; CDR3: CASSSPGLAGFAGELFF; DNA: TGTGCCAGCAGCTCCCCGGGACTAGCGGGATTCGCCGGGGAGCTGTTTTTT
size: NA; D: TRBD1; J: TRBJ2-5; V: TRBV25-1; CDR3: CASSGSGDRMYF; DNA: TGTGCCAGCAGTGGATCTGGGGACAGGATGTACTTC
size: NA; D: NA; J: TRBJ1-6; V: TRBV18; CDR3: CASALRQDYNSPLHF; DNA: TGTGCCAGCGCGCTTCGACAGGACTATAATTCACCCCTCCACTTT
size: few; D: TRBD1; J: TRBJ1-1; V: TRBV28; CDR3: CASSSGQGIMNTEAFF; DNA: TGTGCCAGCAGTTCGGGACAGGGGATAATGAACACTGAAGCTTTCTTT
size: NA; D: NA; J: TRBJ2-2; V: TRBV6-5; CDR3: CASSYERNTGELFF; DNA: TGTGCCAGCAGTTATGAGCGTAACACCGGGGAGCTGTTTTTT
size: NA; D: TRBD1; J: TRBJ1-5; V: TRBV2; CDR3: CASRATGVSNQPQHF; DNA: TGTGCCAGCAGAGCCACAGGGGTAAGCAATCAGCCCCAGCATTTT
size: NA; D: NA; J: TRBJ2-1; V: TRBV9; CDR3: CASSVGPENEQFF; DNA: TGTGCCAGCAGCGTAGGCCCGGAGAATGAGCAGTTCTTC
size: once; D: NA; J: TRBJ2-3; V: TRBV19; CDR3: CASRGFGGSTDTQYF; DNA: TGTGCCAGTAGGGGGTTTGGCGGGAGCACAGATACGCAGTATTTT
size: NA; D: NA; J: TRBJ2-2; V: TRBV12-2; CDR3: CASRTRQGAGVEAGELFF; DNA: TGTGCAAGTCGCACCCGACAGGGGGCAGGGGTAGAAGCCGGGGAGCTGTTTTTT
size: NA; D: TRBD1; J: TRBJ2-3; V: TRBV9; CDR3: CASSVESQGAKNTQYF; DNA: TGTGCCAGCAGCGTAGAAAGCCAGGGGGCGAAAAATACGCAGTATTTT
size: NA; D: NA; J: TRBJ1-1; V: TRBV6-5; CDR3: CASSYGGAAFF; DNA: TGTGCCAGCAGTTACGGGGGGGCGGCTTTCTTT
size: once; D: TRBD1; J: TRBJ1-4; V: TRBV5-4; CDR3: CASSRKQGAEEKLFF; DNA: TGTGCCAGCAGCCGTAAACAGGGGGCCGAGGAAAAACTGTTTTTT
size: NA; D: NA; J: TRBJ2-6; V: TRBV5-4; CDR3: CASSLDSSGANVLTF; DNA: TGTGCCAGCAGCTTAGACAGCTCTGGGGCCAACGTCCTGACTTTC
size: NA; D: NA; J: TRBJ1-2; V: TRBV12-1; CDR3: CASSFFSAGKSNYGYTF; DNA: TGTGCCAGCAGCTTTTTTTCAGCCGGGAAGTCTAACTATGGCTACACCTTC
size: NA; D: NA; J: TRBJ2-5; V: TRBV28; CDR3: CASSRPPPGRPQETQYF; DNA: TGTGCCAGCAGCCGACCCCCACCGGGGAGACCCCAAGAGACCCAGTACTTC
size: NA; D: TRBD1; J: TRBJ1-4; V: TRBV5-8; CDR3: CASSLAQGDSTNEKLFF; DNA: TGTGCCAGCAGCTTGGCCCAGGGGGACAGCACTAATGAAAAACTGTTTTTT
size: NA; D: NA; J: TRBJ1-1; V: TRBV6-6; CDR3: CASSQYGGNTEAFF; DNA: TGTGCCAGCAGCCAATACGGGGGGAACACTGAAGCTTTCTTT
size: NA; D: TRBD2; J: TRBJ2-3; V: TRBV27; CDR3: CASRGLAGRPSSTDTQYF; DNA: TGTGCCAGCAGGGGACTAGCGGGAAGACCCTCTAGCACAGATACGCAGTATTTT
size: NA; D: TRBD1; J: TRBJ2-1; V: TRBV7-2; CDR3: CASSLAGQVLPRDEQFF; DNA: TGTGCCAGCAGCTTAGCGGGACAGGTTCTCCCCCGGGATGAGCAGTTCTTC
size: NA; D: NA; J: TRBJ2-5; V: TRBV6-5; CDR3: CASSKGPEGTQYF; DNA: TGTGCCAGCAGCAAGGGACCGGAGGGGACCCAGTACTTC
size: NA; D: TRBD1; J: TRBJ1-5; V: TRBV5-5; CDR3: CASSRTGGDNQPQHF; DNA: TGTGCCAGCAGCCGGACAGGGGGAGACAATCAGCCCCAGCATTTT
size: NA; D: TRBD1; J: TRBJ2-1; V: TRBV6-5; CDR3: CASSYSPGQGYEQFF; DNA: TGTGCCAGCAGTTACTCCCCGGGACAGGGGTATGAGCAGTTCTTC
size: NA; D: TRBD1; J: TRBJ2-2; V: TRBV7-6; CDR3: CASSLGPGGNTGELFF; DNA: TGTGCCAGCAGCTTAGGTCCAGGGGGCAACACCGGGGAGCTGTTTTTT
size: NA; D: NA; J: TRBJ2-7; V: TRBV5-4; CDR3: CASSSRFGGSYEQYF; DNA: TGTGCCAGCAGCTCCAGGTTTGGGGGGAGCTACGAGCAGTACTTC
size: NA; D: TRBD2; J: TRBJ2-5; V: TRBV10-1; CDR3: CASSSTSGGEETQYF; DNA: TGCGCCAGCAGTTCAACTAGCGGGGGAGAGGAGACCCAGTACTTC
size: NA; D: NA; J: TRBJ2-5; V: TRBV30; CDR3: CAWSVPGVETQYF; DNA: TGTGCCTGGAGTGTACCCGGGGTGGAGACCCAGTACTTC
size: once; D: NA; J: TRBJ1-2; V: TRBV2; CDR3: CASSDRRTNYGYTF; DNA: TGTGCCAGCAGTGACAGGCGGACAAACTATGGCTACACCTTC
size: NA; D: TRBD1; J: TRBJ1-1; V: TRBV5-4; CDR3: CASSPGTGNTEAFF; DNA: TGTGCCAGCAGCCCCGGGACAGGGAACACTGAAGCTTTCTTT
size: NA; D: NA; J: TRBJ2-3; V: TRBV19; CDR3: CASSIVGTQGLRTDTQYF; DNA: TGTGCCAGTAGTATAGTGGGGACACAGGGCCTTCGTACAGATACGCAGTATTTT
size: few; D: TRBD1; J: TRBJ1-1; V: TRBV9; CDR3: CASSFRRGPEAFF; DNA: TGTGCCAGCAGCTTCCGCAGGGGGCCTGAAGCTTTCTTT
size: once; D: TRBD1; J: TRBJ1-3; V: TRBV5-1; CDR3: CASSPGQGLGNTIYF; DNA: TGCGCCAGCAGCCCGGGACAGGGACTTGGAAACACCATATATTTT
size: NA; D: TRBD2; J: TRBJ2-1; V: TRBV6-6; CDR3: CASSPGTSYNEQFF; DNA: TGTGCCAGCAGTCCCGGGACTAGTTACAATGAGCAGTTCTTC
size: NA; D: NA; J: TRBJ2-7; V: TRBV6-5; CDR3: CASSYPTGEQYF; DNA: TGTGCCAGCAGTTACCCTACAGGGGAGCAGTACTTC
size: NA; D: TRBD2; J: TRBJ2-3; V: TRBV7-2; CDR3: CASSLGSGRTDTQYF; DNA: TGTGCCAGCAGCTTGGGTAGCGGGAGGACAGATACGCAGTATTTT
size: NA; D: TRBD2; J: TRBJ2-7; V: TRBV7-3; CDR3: CASSLGGSGAYEQYF; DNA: TGTGCCAGCAGCCTGGGGGGGAGCGGGGCCTACGAGCAGTACTTC
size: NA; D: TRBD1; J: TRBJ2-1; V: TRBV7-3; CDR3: CASSLNSGTGSYNEQFF; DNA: TGTGCCAGCAGCTTAAACTCTGGGACAGGATCGTACAATGAGCAGTTCTTC
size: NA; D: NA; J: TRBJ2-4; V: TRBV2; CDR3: CASSVRGGISGAKNIQYF; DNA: TGTGCCAGCAGTGTGCGGGGTGGGATTTCAGGGGCCAAAAACATTCAGTACTTC
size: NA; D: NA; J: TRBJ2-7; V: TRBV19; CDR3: CASSISGPSYEQYF; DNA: TGTGCCAGTAGTATCTCAGGGCCCTCCTACGAGCAGTACTTC
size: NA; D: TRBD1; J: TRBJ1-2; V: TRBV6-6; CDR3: CATRPGTGGSYGYTF; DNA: TGTGCCACCAGACCCGGGACAGGGGGATCCTATGGCTACACCTTC
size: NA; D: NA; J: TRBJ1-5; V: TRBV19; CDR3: CASSGRVSNQPQHF; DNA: TGTGCCAGTAGTGGCAGGGTAAGCAATCAGCCCCAGCATTTT
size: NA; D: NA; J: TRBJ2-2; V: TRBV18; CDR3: CASSGQQSRETGELFF; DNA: TGTGCCAGCTCAGGACAGCAGTCGCGGGAGACCGGGGAGCTGTTTTTT